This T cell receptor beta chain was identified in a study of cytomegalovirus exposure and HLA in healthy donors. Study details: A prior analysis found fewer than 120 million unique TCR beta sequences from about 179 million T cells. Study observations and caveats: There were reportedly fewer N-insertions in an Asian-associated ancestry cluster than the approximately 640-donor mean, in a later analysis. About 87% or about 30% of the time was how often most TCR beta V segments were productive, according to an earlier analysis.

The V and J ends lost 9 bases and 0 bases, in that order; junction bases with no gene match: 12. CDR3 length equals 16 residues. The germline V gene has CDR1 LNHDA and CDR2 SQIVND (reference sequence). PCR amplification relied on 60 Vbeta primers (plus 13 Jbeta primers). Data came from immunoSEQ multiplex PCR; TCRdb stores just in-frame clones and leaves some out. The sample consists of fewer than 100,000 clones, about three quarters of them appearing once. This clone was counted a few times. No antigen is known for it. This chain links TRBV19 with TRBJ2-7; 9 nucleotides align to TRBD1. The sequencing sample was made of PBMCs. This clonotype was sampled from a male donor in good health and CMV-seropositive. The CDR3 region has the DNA TGTGCCAGCCACATAACAGGGGGCCGGAGCTCCTACGAGCAGTACTTC. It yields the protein CASHITGGRSSYEQYF.